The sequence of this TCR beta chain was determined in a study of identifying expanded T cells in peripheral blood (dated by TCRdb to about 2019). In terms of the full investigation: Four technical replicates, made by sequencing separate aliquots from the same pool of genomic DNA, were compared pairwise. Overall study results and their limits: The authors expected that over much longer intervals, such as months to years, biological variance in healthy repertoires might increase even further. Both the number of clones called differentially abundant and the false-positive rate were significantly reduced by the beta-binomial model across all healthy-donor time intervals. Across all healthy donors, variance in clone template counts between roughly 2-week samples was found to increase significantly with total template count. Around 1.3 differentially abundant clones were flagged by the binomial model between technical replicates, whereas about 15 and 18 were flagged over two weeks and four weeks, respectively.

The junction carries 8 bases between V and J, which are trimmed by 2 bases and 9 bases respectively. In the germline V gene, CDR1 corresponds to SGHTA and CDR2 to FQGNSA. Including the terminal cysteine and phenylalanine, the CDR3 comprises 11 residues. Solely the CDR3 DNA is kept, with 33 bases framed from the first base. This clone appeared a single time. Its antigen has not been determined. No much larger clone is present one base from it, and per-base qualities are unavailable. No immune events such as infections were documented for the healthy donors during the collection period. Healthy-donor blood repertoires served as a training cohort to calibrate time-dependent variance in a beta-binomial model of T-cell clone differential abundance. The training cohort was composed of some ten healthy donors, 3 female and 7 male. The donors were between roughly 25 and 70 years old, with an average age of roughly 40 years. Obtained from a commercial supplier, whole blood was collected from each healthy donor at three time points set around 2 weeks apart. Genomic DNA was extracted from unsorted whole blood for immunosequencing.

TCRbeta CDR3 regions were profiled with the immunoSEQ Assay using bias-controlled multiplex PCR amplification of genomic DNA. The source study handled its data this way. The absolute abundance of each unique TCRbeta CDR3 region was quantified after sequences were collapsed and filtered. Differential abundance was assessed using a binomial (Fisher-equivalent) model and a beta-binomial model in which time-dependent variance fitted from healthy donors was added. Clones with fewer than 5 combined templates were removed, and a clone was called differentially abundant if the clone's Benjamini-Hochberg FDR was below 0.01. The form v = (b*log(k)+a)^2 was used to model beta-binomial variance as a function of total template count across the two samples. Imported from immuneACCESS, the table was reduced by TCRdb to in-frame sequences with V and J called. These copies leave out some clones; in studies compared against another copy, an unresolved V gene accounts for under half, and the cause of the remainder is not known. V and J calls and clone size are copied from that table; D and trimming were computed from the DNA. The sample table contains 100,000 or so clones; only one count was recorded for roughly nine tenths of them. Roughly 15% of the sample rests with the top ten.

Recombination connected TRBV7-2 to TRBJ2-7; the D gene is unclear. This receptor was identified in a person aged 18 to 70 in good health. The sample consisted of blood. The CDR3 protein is CASSLRIGQYF. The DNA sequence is TGTGCCAGCAGCTTACGGATCGGGCAGTACTTC.